The 4 T cell receptor beta chains reported below all come from one sample, sequenced in a study of CD8+ T cells in alopecia areata. This sample's treatment: oral pan-JAK inhibitor, 5-10 mg twice daily. Sequencing relied on a cDNA template that was reverse transcribed from extracted RNA. Here immunoSEQ multiplex PCR was the method, and the copy in TCRdb shows in-frame clones only, minus some. The data hold some 170,000 clones, with 58% observed a single time. The material was CD4+ T cells sorted from blood, obtained at approximately week 55, from a patient treated with tofacitinib. Receptors originate from a human donor with alopecia areata.

V gene TRBV29-1 combines with J gene TRBJ2-2, with D perhaps TRBD1 (7 bases). V lost 4 bases and J 5 bases, leaving 20 bases between the germline ends. CDR3 length: 16 residues. Germline V gene data show CDR1 as SQVTM and CDR2 as ANQGSEA. CDR3 coding DNA: TGCAGCGTTGGGGGGCCCCGGGACAGCGGGACCGGGGAGCTGTTTTTT. Translating gives CSVGGPRDSGTGELFF.

CDR3 sequence: CASSPPARGNTEAFF. The CDR3 DNA reads TGCGCCAGCAGCCCGCCAGCCCGGGGGAACACTGAAGCTTTCTTT. The J gene is TRBJ1-1, the V gene TRBV4-1, with D hard to call. V gave up 4 bases and J gave up 1 base, with 13 bases separating them. Looked up from germline, CDR1 is MGHRA and CDR2 is YSYEKL. CDR3 length: 15 residues.

In the case of this clone: At one of its ends the junction is not consistent with the germline gene, which may arise from a read error. The same CDR3 arises from other DNA sequences in this sample as well. V usage is TRBV29-1 and J usage is TRBJ2-7; 10 bases are shared with TRBD1. Germline CDR1 and CDR2: SQVTM and ANQGSEA. The CDR3 covers 12 residues. The CDR3 here is CSVEGQGGEQYF. CDR3 in DNA: TGCAGCGTGGAAGGACAGGGGGGAGAGCAGTACTTC.

This clone was counted only a few times. The J gene is TRBJ2-1, the V gene TRBV29-1; weak D call: TRBD2 (5 bases). Trimming removed 7 bases at V and 0 bases at J, with 16 bases between. The CDR3 spans 15 residues. Germline V lookup: CDR1 SQVTM, CDR2 ANQGSEA. CDR3 nucleotides: TGCAGCGCCGCTACCTCGGGAAACTCCTACAATGAGCAGTTCTTC. Translation: CSAATSGNSYNEQFF.